This is a list of T cell receptor beta chains from one sample in a study of technical replicates of blood from a few donors. Only in-frame clones appear in the TCRdb table, and some are missing; sequencing was by immunoSEQ multiplex PCR. The table has about 75,000 clones, roughly nine tenths seen once. Sequencing was done on a sample of T cells isolated from PBMCs. These receptors all stem from a human donor in good health. Some clones in this sample may be carry-over from other donors' samples. Both conserved end residues are part of each CDR3. A D gene is named only where the DNA matches it firmly. Clone size is not always given. Where it is, it says once, few, many or a class for expanded clones.

D,J,V,size,DNA,CDR3
.,TRBJ2-2,TRBV7-7,.,TGTGCTAGCAGCTCGGGACAACGGAGCACCGGGGAGCTGTTTTTT,CASSSGQRSTGELFF
TRBD1,TRBJ2-4,TRBV2,.,TGTGCCAGCAGCTTGGGACAGGGGGGGACCAAAAACATTCAGTACTTC,CASSLGQGGTKNIQYF
TRBD2,TRBJ2-1,TRBV30,.,TGTGCCTGGAGTCTCGGACTAGCGGGGACCCATGAGCAGTTCTTC,CAWSLGLAGTHEQFF
TRBD1,TRBJ1-2,TRBV19,.,TGTGCCAGTAGTACCCTGGGACAGGGGGCTGGCTACACCTTC,CASSTLGQGAGYTF
.,TRBJ2-3,TRBV11-3,.,TGTGCCAGCAGCTTAGACAGGGTTGGAAATACGCAGTATTTT,CASSLDRVGNTQYF
.,TRBJ1-3,TRBV11-2,.,TGTGCCAGCAGCTTAGAGGGGGCCAGGGGATCTGGAAACACCATATATTTT,CASSLEGARGSGNTIYF
TRBD2,TRBJ2-3,TRBV18,.,TGTGACAGCTCACCACCGATAATAGCGGGGGGTAGAGATACGCAGTATTTT,CDSSPPIIAGGRDTQYF
TRBD1,TRBJ1-1,TRBV27,few,TGTGCCAGCAGTTTACACAGGGGGGGCGCTGAAGCTTTCTTT,CASSLHRGGAEAFF
TRBD1,TRBJ1-3,TRBV5-4,.,TGTGCCAGCAGCCCGGACAGGGTCTCTGGAAACACCATATATTTT,CASSPDRVSGNTIYF
.,TRBJ1-1,TRBV6-5,.,TGTGCCAGCAGTTATAGAGGGTTGGAGGGCACTGAAGCTTTCTTT,CASSYRGLEGTEAFF
.,TRBJ1-3,TRBV29-1,.,TGCAGCGTCGCCGACAGGAGCTCTGGAAACACCATATATTTT,CSVADRSSGNTIYF
.,TRBJ2-7,TRBV11-2,.,TGTGCCAGCAGCACATACACGTCCTACGAGCAGTACTTC,CASSTYTSYEQYF
.,TRBJ1-2,TRBV2,.,TGTGCCAGCAGTGTAGGGGGTTATGGCTACACCTTC,CASSVGGYGYTF
.,TRBJ1-1,TRBV7-3,.,TGTGCCAGCAGCCCAACAGGGAGTAGCGAAGCTTTCTTT,CASSPTGSSEAFF
.,TRBJ1-1,TRBV19,.,TGTGCCACCCAATTGGGCCCCACAAACACTGAAGCTTTCTTT,CATQLGPTNTEAFF
.,TRBJ2-1,TRBV13,.,TGTGCCAGCAGCTTATACCGGGGGAGCAATGAGCAGTTCTTC,CASSLYRGSNEQFF
.,TRBJ1-1,TRBV28,few,TGTGCCAGCACCCACAGGGTCCAGAACACTGAAGCTTTCTTT,CASTHRVQNTEAFF
TRBD1,TRBJ1-2,TRBV29-1,.,TGCAGCGTTGAAAGGCCAGGGGGACGTTCAGGCTACACCTTC,CSVERPGGRSGYTF
.,TRBJ1-3,TRBV5-1,.,TGCGCCAGCAGCTTGGCGGGAGCCTCTGGAAACACCATATATTTT,CASSLAGASGNTIYF
TRBD1,TRBJ2-7,TRBV28,.,TGTGCCAGCAGTTTATTGCGTGCCCGACAGGGCCGCACCTACGAGCAGTACTTC,CASSLLRARQGRTYEQYF
TRBD1,TRBJ1-2,TRBV4-1,.,TGCGCCAGCAGCCAAGTAGGGGCGGGACAGGGCTTTTATGGCTACACCTTC,CASSQVGAGQGFYGYTF
TRBD2,TRBJ2-7,TRBV27,.,TGTGCCAGCACAAAAACTAGCGGGAGGGCTTCCTACGAGCAGTACTTC,CASTKTSGRASYEQYF
.,TRBJ2-7,TRBV28,.,TGTGCCAGCAGTTTACGGAGGTGGACGGAGTCCTACGAGCAGTACTTC,CASSLRRWTESYEQYF
TRBD1,TRBJ1-4,TRBV7-9,.,TGTGCCAGCAGCTCTGGACAGGAGGTAGAAAAACTGTTTTTT,CASSSGQEVEKLFF
TRBD1,TRBJ1-2,TRBV11-2,.,TGTGCCAGCAGCTTGGGGACAGGGGGCGGTGGCTACACCTTC,CASSLGTGGGGYTF
.,TRBJ2-7,TRBV18,.,TGTGCCAGCTCACCACCGAGCTTAGATTCCTACGAGCAGTACTTC,CASSPPSLDSYEQYF
.,TRBJ1-1,TRBV19,.,TGTGCCAGCTCTTACACCGTGAACACTGAAGCTTTCTTT,CASSYTVNTEAFF
TRBD1,TRBJ2-4,TRBV28,.,TGTGCCAGCAACACAGGGGGCGGGAGATTAGCCAAAAACATTCAGTACTTC,CASNTGGGRLAKNIQYF
.,TRBJ2-7,TRBV25-1,.,TGTGCCAGCAGTGGAGACAGAAGCTCCTACGAGCAGTACTTC,CASSGDRSSYEQYF